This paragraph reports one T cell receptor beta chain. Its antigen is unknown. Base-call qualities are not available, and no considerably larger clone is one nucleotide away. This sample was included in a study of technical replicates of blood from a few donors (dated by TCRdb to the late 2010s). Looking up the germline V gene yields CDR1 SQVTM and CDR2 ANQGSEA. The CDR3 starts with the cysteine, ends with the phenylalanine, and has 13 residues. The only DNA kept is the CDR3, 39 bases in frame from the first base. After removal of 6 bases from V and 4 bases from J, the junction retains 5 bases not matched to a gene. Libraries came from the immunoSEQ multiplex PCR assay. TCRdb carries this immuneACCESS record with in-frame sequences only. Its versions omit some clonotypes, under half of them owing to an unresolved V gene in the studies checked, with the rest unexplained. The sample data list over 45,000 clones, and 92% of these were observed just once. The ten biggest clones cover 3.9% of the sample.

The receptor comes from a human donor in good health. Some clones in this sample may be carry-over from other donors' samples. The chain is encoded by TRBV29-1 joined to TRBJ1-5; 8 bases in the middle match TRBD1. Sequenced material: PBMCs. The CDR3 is CSVGQGGNQPQHF. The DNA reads TGCAGCGTCGGACAGGGAGGGAATCAGCCCCAGCATTTT.